The clone carrying this T cell receptor beta chain was detected only a few times. Its antigen remains unknown. The sample comes from a study of T cells in Graves' hyperthyroidism and ophthalmopathy. The CDR3 sequence is 14 residues long. V was shortened by 5 bases and J by 1 base, with 11 bases between the two germline ends. Germline values: CDR1 MNHNS, CDR2 SASEGT. Study results and limitations: Ophthalmopathy cases were set apart from stable hyperthyroidism by a 13 V-J model. Within blood appeared most thyroid clonotypes that had expanded above 0.001.

RNA transcripts were the template for amplifying TCR beta CDR3 regions. The primer set for the first-round RT-PCR of the TCR CDR3 was HTBI. One entry per CDR3 protein, called by TCRdb with MiXCR from the multiplex PCR reads. The table includes around 420,000 distinct CDR3 sequences, about an eighth detected once. Researchers defined stable Graves' hyperthyroidism as no ophthalmopathy progression within 18 months. Patients were excluded because of uncontrolled infection, other autoimmune disease, pregnancy or lactation. What was sequenced was blood. This chain links TRBV6-1 with TRBJ1-2; weak D call: TRBD1 (5 bases). The receptor was isolated from a woman aged 18-30 years with Graves' hyperthyroidism. The CDR3 nucleotides are TGTGCCAGCAGTCAGGGTTCAGTTAACTATGGCTACACCTTC. Translation: CASSQGSVNYGYTF.